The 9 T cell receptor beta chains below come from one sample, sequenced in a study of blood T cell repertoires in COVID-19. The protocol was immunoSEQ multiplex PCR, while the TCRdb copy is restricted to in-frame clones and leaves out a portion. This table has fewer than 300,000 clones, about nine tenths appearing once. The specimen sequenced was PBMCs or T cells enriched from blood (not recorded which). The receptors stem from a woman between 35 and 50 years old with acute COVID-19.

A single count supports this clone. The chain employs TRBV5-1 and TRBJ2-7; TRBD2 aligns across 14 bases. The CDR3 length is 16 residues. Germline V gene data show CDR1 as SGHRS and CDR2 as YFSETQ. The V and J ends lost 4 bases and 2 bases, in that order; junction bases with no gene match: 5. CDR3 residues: CASSKGLAGGAYEQYF. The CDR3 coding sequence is TGCGCCAGCAGCAAAGGACTAGCGGGAGGAGCCTACGAGCAGTACTTC.

The CDR3 region is CASSYTGELNNEQFF. CDR3 coding DNA: TGTGCCAGCAGTTACACCGGGGAGTTGAATAATGAGCAGTTCTTC. The chain links TRBV6-5 to TRBJ2-1; a weak D match, TRBD2 (5 bases). V lost 2 bases and J lost 7, with 15 bases in between. Germline CDR1 MNHEY, CDR2 SVGAGI. The CDR3 totals 15 residues.

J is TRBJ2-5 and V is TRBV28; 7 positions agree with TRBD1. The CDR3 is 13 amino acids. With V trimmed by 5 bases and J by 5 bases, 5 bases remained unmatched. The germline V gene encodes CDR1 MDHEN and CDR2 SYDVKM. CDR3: CASSTGQLETQYF. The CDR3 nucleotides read TGTGCCAGCAGTACGGGACAGCTTGAGACCCAGTACTTC.

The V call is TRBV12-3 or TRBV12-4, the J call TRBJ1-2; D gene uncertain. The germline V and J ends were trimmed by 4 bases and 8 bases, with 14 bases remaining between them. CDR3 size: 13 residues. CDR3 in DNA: TGTGCCAGCAGTTACGGGTCATCTAAGGGCTACACCTTC. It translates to CASSYGSSKGYTF.

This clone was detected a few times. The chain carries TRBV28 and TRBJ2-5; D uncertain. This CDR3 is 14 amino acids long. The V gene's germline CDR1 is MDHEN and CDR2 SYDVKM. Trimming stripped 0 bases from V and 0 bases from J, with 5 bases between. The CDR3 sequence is CASSLWADQETQYF. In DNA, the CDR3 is TGTGCCAGCAGTTTATGGGCGGACCAAGAGACCCAGTACTTC.

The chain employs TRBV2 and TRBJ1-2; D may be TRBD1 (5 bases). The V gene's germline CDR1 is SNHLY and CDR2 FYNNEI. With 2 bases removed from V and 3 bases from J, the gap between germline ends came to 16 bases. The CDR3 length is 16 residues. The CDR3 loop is CASSEYGAYIDYGYTF. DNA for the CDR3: TGTGCCAGCAGTGAATATGGGGCTTATATAGACTATGGCTACACCTTC.

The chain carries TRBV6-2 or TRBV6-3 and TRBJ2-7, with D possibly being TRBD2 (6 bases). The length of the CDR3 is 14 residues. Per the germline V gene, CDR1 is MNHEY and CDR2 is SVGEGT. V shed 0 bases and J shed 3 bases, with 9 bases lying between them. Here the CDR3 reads CASSYSKAGYEQYV. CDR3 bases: TGTGCCAGCAGTTACTCGAAAGCGGGCTACGAGCAGTACGTC.

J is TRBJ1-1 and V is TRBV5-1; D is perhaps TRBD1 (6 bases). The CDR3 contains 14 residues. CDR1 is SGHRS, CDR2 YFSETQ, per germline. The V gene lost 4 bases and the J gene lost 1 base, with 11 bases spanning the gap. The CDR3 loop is CASSGGHRNTEAFF. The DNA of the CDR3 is TGCGCCAGCAGCGGGGGACATCGGAACACTGAAGCTTTCTTT.

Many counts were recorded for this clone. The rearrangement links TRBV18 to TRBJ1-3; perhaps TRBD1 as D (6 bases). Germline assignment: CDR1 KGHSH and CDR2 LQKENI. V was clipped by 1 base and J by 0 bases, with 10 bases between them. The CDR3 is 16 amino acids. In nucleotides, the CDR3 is TGTGCCAGCTCACCACGAGACAGGTACTCTGGAAACACCATATATTTT. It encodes CASSPRDRYSGNTIYF.